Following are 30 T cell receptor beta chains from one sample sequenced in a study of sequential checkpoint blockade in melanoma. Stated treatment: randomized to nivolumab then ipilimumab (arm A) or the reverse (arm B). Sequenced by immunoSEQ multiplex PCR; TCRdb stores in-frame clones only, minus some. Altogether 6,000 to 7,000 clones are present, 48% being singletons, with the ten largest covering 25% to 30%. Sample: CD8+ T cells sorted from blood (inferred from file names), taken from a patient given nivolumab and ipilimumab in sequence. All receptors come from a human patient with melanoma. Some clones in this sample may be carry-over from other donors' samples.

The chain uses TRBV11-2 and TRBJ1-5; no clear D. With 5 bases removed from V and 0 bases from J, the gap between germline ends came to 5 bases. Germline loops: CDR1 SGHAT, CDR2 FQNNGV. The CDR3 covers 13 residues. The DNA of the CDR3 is TGTGCCAGCAGCAGAGATAGCAATCAGCCCCAGCATTTT. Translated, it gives CASSRDSNQPQHF.

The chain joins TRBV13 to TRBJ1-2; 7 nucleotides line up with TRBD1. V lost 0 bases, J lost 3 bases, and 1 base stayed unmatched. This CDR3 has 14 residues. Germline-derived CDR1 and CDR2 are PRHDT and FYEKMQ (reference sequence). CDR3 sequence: CASSLGTGDYGYTF. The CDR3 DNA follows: TGTGCCAGCAGCTTAGGCACAGGGGACTATGGCTACACCTTC.

The DNA of the CDR3 is TGTGCCAGCAGAAGGGGTTTCACTGAAGCTTTCTTT. Its protein product is CASRRGFTEAFF. V and J are TRBV5-8 and TRBJ1-1; weak D call: TRBD1 (5 bases). The V end was cut by 5 bases, the J end by 4 bases, with 9 bases between. Looked up from germline, CDR1 is SGHTS and CDR2 is YDEGEE. The CDR3 length is 12 residues.

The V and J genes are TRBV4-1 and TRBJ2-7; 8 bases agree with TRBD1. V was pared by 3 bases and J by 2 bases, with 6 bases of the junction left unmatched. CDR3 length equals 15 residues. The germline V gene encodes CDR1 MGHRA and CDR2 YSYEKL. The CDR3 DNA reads TGCGCCAGCAGCCATAGGACAGGGCCTACCTACGAGCAGTACTTC. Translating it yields CASSHRTGPTYEQYF.

The CDR3, as DNA: TGTGCCAGCAGTTCCCTTGGGGGACAAGCCTACGAGCAGTACTTC. It specifies CASSSLGGQAYEQYF. This chain joins TRBV28 and TRBJ2-7, with a possible D match to TRBD1 (6 bases). Per germline, CDR1 MDHEN and CDR2 SYDVKM. The CDR3 is 15 residues long. V shed 4 bases and J shed 2 bases, with 15 bases lying between them.

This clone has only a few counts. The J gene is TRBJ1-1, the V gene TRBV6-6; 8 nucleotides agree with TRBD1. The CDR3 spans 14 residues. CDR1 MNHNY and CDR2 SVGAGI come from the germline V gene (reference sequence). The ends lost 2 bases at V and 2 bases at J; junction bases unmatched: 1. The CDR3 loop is CASSYGQGNTEAFF. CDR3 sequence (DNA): TGTGCCAGCAGTTACGGACAGGGCAACACTGAAGCTTTCTTT.

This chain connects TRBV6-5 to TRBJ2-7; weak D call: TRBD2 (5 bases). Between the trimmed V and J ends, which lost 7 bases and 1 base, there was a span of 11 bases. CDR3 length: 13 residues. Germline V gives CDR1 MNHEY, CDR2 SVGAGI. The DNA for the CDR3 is TGTGCCAGCAAGGGAGACACTTCCTACGAGCAGTACTTC. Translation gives CASKGDTSYEQYF.

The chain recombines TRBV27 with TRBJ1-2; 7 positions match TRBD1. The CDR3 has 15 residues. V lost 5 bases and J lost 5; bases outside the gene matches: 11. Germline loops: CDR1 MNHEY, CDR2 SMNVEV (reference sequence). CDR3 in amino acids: CASSMTQGSGYGYTF. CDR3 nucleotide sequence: TGTGCCAGCAGTATGACACAGGGGTCTGGATATGGCTACACCTTC.

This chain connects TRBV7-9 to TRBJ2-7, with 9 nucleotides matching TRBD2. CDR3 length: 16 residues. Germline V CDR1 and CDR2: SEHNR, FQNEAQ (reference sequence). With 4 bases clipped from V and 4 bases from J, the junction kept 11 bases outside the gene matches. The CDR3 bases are TGTGCCAGCAGCTCTCGCACTAGCGGGCTAGCTTACGAGCAGTACTTC. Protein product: CASSSRTSGLAYEQYF.

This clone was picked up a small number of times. CDR3 protein: CASSLAGDYSSYEQYF. CDR3 coding DNA: TGTGCCAGCAGCTTAGCAGGGGACTATAGCTCCTACGAGCAGTACTTC. The rearrangement uses TRBV11-1 and TRBJ2-7, with 7 bases identical to TRBD2. Germline lookup yields CDR1 SGHAT and CDR2 FQDESV (reference sequence). This CDR3 has 16 residues. V shed 0 bases and J 0 bases; nucleotides not matched to a gene: 5.

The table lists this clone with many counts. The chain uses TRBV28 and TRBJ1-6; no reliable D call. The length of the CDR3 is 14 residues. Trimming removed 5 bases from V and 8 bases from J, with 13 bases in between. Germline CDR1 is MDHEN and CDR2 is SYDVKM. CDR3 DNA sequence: TGTGCCAGCAGTGACACCCGGATCGATTCACCCCTCCACTTT. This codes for CASSDTRIDSPLHF. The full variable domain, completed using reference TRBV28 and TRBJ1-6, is DVKVTQSSRYLVKRTGEKVFLECVQDMDHENMFWYRQDPGLGLRLIYFSYDVKMKEKGDIPEGYSVSREKKERFSLILESASTNQTSMYLCASSDTRIDSPLHFGNGTRLTVT.

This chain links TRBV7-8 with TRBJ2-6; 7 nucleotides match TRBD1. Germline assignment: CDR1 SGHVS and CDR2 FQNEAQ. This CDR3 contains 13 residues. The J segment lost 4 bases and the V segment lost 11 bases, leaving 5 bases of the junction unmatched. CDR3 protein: CAEGGEGANVLTF. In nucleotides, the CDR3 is TGTGCCGAAGGGGGCGAGGGGGCCAACGTCCTGACTTTC.

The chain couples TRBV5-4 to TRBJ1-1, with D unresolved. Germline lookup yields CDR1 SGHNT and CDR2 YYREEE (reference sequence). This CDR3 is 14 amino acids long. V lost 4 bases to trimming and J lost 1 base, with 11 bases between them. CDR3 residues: CASSRALENTEAFF. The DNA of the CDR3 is TGTGCCAGCAGCCGCGCTTTAGAGAACACTGAAGCTTTCTTT.

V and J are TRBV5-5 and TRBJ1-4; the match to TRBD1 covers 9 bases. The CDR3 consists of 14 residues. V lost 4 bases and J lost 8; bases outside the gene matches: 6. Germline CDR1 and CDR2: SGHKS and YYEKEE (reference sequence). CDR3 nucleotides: TGTGCCAGCAGCGCGGACAGGGGAGGAGAAAAACTGTTTTTT. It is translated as CASSADRGGEKLFF.

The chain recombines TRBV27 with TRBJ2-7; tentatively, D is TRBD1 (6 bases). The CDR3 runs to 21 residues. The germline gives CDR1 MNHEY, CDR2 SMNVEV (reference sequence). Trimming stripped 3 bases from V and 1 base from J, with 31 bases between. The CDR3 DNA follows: TGTGCCAGCAGTTTCTTTCAACCCGTTCGACCCGACAGGTACTCATCCTACGAGCAGTACTTC. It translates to CASSFFQPVRPDRYSSYEQYF.

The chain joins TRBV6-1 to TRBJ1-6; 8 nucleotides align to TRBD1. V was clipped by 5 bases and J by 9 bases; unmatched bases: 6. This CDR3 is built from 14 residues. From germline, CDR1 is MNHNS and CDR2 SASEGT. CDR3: CASSSDRALSPLHF. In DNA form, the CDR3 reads TGTGCCAGCAGTTCGGACAGGGCTCTTTCACCCCTCCACTTT.

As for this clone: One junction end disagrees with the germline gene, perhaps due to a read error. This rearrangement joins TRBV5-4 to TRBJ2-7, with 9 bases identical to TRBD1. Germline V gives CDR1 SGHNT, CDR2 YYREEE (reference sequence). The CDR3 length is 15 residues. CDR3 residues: CASSPLGQGNYEQYF. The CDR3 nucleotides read TGCGCCAGCAGCCCCCTGGGACAGGGCAACTACGAGCAGTACTTC. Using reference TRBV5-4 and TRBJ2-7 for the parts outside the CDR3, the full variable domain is ETGVTQSPTHLIKTRGQQVTLRCSSQSGHNTVSWYQQALGQGPQFIFQYYREEENGRGNFPPRFSGLQFPNYSSELNVNALELDDSALYLCASSPLGQGNYEQYFGPGTRLTVT.

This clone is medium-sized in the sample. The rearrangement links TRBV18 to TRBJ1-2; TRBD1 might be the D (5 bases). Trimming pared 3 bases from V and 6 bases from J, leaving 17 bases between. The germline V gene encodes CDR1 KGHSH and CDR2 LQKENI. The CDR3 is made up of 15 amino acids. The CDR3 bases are TGTGCCAGCTCACCCTATGAGGCAGGGAGGCATGGCTACACCTTC. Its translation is CASSPYEAGRHGYTF.

CDR3 nucleotides: TGTGCCAGCAGTCCGGGACAAGGGCCGTATCAGCCCCAGCATTTT. It is translated as CASSPGQGPYQPQHF. The V call is TRBV6-5, the J call TRBJ1-5; possibly TRBD1 for D (6 bases). Germline CDR1 is MNHEY and CDR2 is SVGAGI. The V and J ends lost 5 bases and 5 bases respectively, with 16 bases between them. CDR3 length: 15 residues.

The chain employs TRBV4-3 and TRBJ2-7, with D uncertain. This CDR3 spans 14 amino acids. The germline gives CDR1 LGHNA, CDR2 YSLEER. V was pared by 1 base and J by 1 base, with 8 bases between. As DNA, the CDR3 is TGCGCCAGCAGCCAAGGCAGATTTTCCTACGAGCAGTACTTC. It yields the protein CASSQGRFSYEQYF.

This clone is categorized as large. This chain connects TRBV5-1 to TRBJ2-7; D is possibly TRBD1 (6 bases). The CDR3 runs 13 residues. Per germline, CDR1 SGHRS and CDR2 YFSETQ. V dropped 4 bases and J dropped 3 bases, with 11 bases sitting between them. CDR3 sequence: CASSPPDSYEQYF. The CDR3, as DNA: TGCGCCAGCAGCCCACCGGACAGCTACGAGCAGTACTTC.

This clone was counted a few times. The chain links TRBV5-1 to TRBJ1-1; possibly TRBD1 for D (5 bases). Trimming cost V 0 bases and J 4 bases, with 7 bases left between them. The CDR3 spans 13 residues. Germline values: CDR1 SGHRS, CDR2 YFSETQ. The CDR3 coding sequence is TGCGCCAGCAGCTTGGACGGGGGCACTGAAGCTTTCTTT. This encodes CASSLDGGTEAFF.

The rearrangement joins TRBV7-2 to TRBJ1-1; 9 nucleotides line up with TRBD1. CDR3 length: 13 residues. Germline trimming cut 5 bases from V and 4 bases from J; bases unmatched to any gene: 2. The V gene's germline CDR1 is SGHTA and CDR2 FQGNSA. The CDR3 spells CASSGQGLTEAFF. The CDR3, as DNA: TGTGCCAGCAGCGGACAGGGGCTCACTGAAGCTTTCTTT.

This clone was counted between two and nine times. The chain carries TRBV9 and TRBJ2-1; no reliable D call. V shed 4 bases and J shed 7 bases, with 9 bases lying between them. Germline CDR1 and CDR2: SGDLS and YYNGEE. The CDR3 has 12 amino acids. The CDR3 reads CASSLERNEQFF. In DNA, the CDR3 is TGTGCCAGCAGCTTAGAGAGGAATGAGCAGTTCTTC.

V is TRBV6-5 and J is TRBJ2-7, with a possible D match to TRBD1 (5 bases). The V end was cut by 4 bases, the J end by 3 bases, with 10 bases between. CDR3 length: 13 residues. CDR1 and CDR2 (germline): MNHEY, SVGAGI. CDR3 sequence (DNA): TGTGCCAGCAGTTTAGGGCAGGGCTACGAGCAGTACTTC. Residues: CASSLGQGYEQYF.

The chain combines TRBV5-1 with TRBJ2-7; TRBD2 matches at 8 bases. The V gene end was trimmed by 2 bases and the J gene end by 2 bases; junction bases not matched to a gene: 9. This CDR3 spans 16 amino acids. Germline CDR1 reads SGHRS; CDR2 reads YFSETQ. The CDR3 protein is CASSFLLSGETYEQYF. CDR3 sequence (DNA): TGCGCCAGCAGCTTCCTTCTTAGCGGGGAAACCTACGAGCAGTACTTC.

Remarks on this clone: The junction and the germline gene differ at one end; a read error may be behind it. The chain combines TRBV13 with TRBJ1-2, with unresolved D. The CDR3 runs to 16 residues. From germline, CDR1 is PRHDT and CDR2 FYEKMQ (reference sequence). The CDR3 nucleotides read TGCGCCAGCAGCCAAGATAGCGGGGTTTCTAACTATGGCTACACCTTC. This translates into CASSQDSGVSNYGYTF.

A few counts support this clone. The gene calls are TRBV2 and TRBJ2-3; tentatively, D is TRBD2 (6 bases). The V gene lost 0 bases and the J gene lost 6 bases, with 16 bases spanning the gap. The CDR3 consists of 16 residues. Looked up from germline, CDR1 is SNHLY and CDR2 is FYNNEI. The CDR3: CASSEASGLPGDTQYF. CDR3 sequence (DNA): TGTGCCAGCAGTGAAGCCTCGGGACTCCCCGGGGATACGCAGTATTTT.

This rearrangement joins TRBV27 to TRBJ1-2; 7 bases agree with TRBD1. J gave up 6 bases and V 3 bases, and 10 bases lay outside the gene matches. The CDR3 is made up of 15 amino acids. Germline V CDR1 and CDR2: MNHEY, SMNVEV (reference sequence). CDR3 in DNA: TGTGCCAGCAGTTTCTTAGGGGGCACAAGGAATGGCTACACCTTC. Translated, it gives CASSFLGGTRNGYTF.

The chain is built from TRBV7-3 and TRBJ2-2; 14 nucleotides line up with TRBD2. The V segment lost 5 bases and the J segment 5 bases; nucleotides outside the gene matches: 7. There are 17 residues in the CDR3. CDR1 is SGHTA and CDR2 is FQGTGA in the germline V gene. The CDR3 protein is CASSTGLAGVGTGELFF. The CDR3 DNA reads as TGTGCCAGCAGCACGGGACTAGCGGGGGTCGGAACCGGGGAGCTGTTTTTT.